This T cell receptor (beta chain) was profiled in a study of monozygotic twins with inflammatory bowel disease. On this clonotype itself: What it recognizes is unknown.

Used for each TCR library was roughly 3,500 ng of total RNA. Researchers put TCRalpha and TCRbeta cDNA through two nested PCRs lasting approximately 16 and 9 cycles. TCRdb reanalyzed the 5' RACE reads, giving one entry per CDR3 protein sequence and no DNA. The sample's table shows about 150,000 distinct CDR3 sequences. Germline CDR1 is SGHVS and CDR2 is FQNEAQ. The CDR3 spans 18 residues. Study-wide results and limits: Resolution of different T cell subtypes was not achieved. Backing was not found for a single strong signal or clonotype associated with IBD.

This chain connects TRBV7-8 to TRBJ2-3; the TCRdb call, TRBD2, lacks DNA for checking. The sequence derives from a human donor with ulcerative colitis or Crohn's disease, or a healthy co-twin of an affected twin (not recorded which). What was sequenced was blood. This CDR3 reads CASSLRSASGRFTDTQYF.